A single sample is the source of the 9 T cell receptor beta chains below, sequenced in a study of T cell responses to AZD1222 COVID-19 vaccine. Clones were sequenced by immunoSEQ multiplex PCR, and TCRdb holds only the in-frame ones, with some missing. The profile shows under 200,000 clones, less than 95% of them singletons. Sequencing was performed on peripheral blood, taken on day 0 of AZD1222 vaccination. Every receptor here comes from an adult in good health.

The chain links TRBV11-3 to TRBJ1-2; D is perhaps TRBD1 (5 bases). The CDR3 has 13 residues. Germline-derived CDR1 and CDR2 are SGHNT and YENEEA. V lost 4 bases, J lost 8 bases, and 14 bases lay in between. The CDR3: CASSWGRSGGYTF. Written as DNA, the CDR3 is TGTGCCAGCAGCTGGGGCAGGTCGGGGGGCTACACCTTC. Full variable domain (rest looked up from reference TRBV11-3 and TRBJ1-2): EAGVVQSPRYKIIEKKQPVAFWCNPISGHNTLYWYLQNLGQGPELLIRYENEEAVDDSQLPKDRFSAERLKGVDSTLKIQPAELGDSAVYLCASSWGRSGGYTFGSGTRLTVV.

The rearrangement joins TRBV2 to TRBJ1-3; D not certain. Germline lookup yields CDR1 SNHLY and CDR2 FYNNEI. This CDR3 spans 14 amino acids. Deletions cut 3 bases from V and 0 bases from J, with 6 bases between. CDR3 sequence (DNA): TGTGCCAGCAGTGAGAATGGCTCTGGAAACACCATATATTTT. Translating it yields CASSENGSGNTIYF.

The chain combines TRBV11-1 with TRBJ1-5; D is unresolved. The CDR3 loop spans 13 amino acids. V lost 5 bases, J lost 6 bases, and 11 bases lay in between. Germline loops: CDR1 SGHAT, CDR2 FQDESV (reference sequence). The CDR3 is CASSRWGGQPQHF. For the CDR3, the DNA is TGTGCCAGCAGCCGCTGGGGAGGTCAGCCCCAGCATTTT.

The rearrangement uses TRBV10-1 and TRBJ2-7, with 9 bases aligning to TRBD1. CDR3 length: 16 residues. Germline V gives CDR1 WNHNN, CDR2 SYGVQD (reference sequence). The V and J ends lost 5 bases and 5 bases, in that order; junction bases with no gene match: 13. In DNA, the CDR3 is TGCGCCAGCAGTCCAGAAGGGGGGGACAGGGTCCACGAGCAGTACTTC. This gives the protein CASSPEGGDRVHEQYF.

Only a few counts were recorded for this clone. The rearrangement joins TRBV6-5 to TRBJ1-2; D is possibly TRBD1 (5 bases). Trimming pared 2 bases from V and 2 bases from J, leaving 6 bases between. CDR3 length equals 13 residues. CDR1 is MNHEY, CDR2 SVGAGI, per germline. As DNA, the CDR3 is TGTGCCAGCAGTTACGGGGGGAACTATGGCTACACCTTC. The encoded protein is CASSYGGNYGYTF.

The rearrangement joins TRBV6-2 or TRBV6-3 to TRBJ1-5; D is possibly TRBD1 (5 bases). CDR1 MNHEY and CDR2 SVGEGT come from the germline V gene. Trimming took off 6 bases at V and 6 bases at J, with 18 bases between the two ends. There are 15 residues in the CDR3. CDR3 DNA: TGTGCCAGCAGCCGACGGGACGGCTTCTCTCAGCCCCAGCATTTT. Its protein product is CASSRRDGFSQPQHF.

This chain connects TRBV3-1 (or the pseudogene TRBV3-2) to TRBJ1-1; a possible D gene is TRBD1 (5 bases). This CDR3 is built from 13 residues. The V gene lost 3 bases and the J gene lost 6 bases, with 11 bases spanning the gap. Per germline, CDR1 LGHDT and CDR2 YNNKEL (reference sequence). CDR3 bases: TGTGCCAGCAGCCACCTTGGGGGATCTGAAGCTTTCTTT. Its protein is CASSHLGGSEAFF.

The chain combines TRBV6-5 with TRBJ1-1, with D perhaps TRBD1 (5 bases). Trimming took 7 bases from V and 0 from J, leaving 12 bases between them. Germline values: CDR1 MNHEY, CDR2 SVGAGI. The CDR3 has 14 amino acids. The CDR3, as DNA: TGTGCCAGCACCACGGGGGGGGTGAACACTGAAGCTTTCTTT. Its protein is CASTTGGVNTEAFF.

The gene calls are TRBV9 and TRBJ2-1, with 7 bases aligning to TRBD1. CDR1 and CDR2 (germline): SGDLS, YYNGEE. The CDR3 is 14 amino acids. The V and J ends lost 2 bases and 7 bases, in that order; junction bases with no gene match: 6. The DNA for the CDR3 is TGTGCCAGCAGCGTGAGGGACAGTGTTAATGAGCAGTTCTTC. This gives the protein CASSVRDSVNEQFF. The full variable domain, its missing parts supplied by reference TRBV9 and TRBJ2-1, is DSGVTQTPKHLITATGQRVTLRCSPRSGDLSVYWYQQSLDQGLQFLIQYYNGEERAKGNILERFSAQQFPDLHSELNLSSLELGDSALYFCASSVRDSVNEQFFGPGTRLTVL.